This T cell receptor beta chain was captured in a study of T cell clusters in autoimmune cytopenias. Broader study findings: A dominant lymphoma-associated repertoire apparently masked the cluster-lack signature in secondary cytopenia versus chronic lymphocytic leukemia.

The CDR3 runs 15 residues. TRB rearrangements were amplified by touch-down multiplex PCR with mixed TRB-A/B primers. One entry per CDR3 protein, without DNA, is what TCRdb gives after re-calling the multiplex PCR reads. The listing records around 7,000 distinct CDR3 sequences. By frequency, this clonotype is medium-sized. The antigen is unknown. TRB amplification used around 270 ng of peripheral blood genomic DNA. The same sample was also studied in work on T cell repertoires in aging, cancer and after chemotherapy. That report adds: Repeat sampling of healthy donors over several months to years showed clear clonal overlap. Age-matched healthy donors had significantly more diverse, less clonal blood TCR repertoires than untreated cancer patients.

The J gene is TRBJ2-2, the V gene TRBV12-3 or TRBV12-4. The sequenced sample was peripheral blood. The TCR originated in a human donor in good health. CDR3 amino acids: CASSFGLAQTGELFF.